The rows below give T cell receptor beta chains drawn from one sample of a study of blood T cells in healthy people across ages. TCRdb re-called the 5' RACE reads through MiXCR, storing one row per CDR3 protein. This table has fewer than 650,000 distinct CDR3 sequences, roughly a quarter appearing once. These records were also assigned to another study, of T cells of mothers and their children.

The sequenced sample consisted of blood. The receptors derive from a boy younger than 10 in good health. Both conserved end residues are part of each CDR3. A D gene is named only where the DNA matches it firmly. For some rows the clone size is stated as once, few or many, or as a class when expanded; others skip it.

>.|17|TRBV3-1|TRBJ2-6|.
CASSQDRQRSGANVLTF
TGTGCCAGCAGCCAAGATAGGCAGCGCTCTGGGGCCAACGTCCTGACTTTC
>.|16|TRBV5-1|TRBJ2-2|many
CASSADLFANTGELFF
TGCGCCAGCAGCGCCGACTTGTTCGCGAACACCGGGGAGCTGTTTTTT
>.|15|TRBV3-1|TRBJ1-1|few
CASSQVDSGSTEAFF
TGTGCCAGCAGCCAAGTGGACAGCGGGAGTACTGAAGCTTTCTTT
>.|14|TRBV12-3/TRBV12-4|TRBJ2-5|few
CASSLVGLEETQYF
TGTGCCAGCAGTTTAGTGGGGTTGGAGGAGACCCAGTACTTC
>.|10|TRBV6-1|TRBJ2-7|.
CASSDPGQYF
TGTGCCAGCAGTGACCCGGGGCAGTACTTC
>.|14|TRBV5-1|TRBJ2-1|.
CASSLGPGYNEQFF
TGCGCCAGCAGCTTGGGGCCCGGGTACAATGAGCAGTTCTTC
>.|11|TRBV3-1|TRBJ2-1|many
CASSHYNEQFF
TGTGCCAGCAGCCACTACAATGAGCAGTTCTTC
>.|15|TRBV12-3/TRBV12-4|TRBJ1-4|few
CASSLLGLSNEKLFF
TGTGCCAGCAGCTTACTAGGACTGAGCAATGAAAAACTGTTTTTT
>TRBD2|14|TRBV20-1|TRBJ2-1|few
CSARGGSGISEQFF
TGCAGTGCTAGAGGAGGTAGCGGGATTAGTGAGCAGTTCTTC
>.|12|TRBV10-3|TRBJ2-3|.
CAIRGGADTQYF
TGTGCCATCAGGGGGGGAGCAGATACGCAGTATTTT
>.|17|TRBV4-2|TRBJ1-2|.
CASSPRESGSLGDGYTF
TGTGCCAGCAGCCCAAGGGAGTCCGGGTCGCTTGGGGATGGCTACACCTTC
>TRBD1|14|TRBV30|TRBJ2-5|few
CAWTQTGGEETQYF
TGTGCCTGGACTCAGACAGGGGGCGAGGAGACCCAGTACTTC
>.|15|TRBV2|TRBJ1-4|.
CASSGVPSNNEKLFF
TGTGCCAGCAGTGGGGTCCCGAGTAACAATGAAAAACTGTTTTTT
>.|14|TRBV5-1|TRBJ1-1|once
CASSGPREDTEAFF
TGCGCCAGCAGCGGCCCCAGGGAGGACACTGAAGCTTTCTTT
>.|13|TRBV6-1|TRBJ2-7|few
CATALAGNYEQYF
TGTGCCACCGCCCTTGCGGGGAACTACGAGCAGTACTTC
>.|15|TRBV5-1|TRBJ2-2|few
CASSPRLDAVGELFF
TGCGCCAGCAGCCCTAGACTAGACGCGGTCGGGGAGCTGTTTTTT